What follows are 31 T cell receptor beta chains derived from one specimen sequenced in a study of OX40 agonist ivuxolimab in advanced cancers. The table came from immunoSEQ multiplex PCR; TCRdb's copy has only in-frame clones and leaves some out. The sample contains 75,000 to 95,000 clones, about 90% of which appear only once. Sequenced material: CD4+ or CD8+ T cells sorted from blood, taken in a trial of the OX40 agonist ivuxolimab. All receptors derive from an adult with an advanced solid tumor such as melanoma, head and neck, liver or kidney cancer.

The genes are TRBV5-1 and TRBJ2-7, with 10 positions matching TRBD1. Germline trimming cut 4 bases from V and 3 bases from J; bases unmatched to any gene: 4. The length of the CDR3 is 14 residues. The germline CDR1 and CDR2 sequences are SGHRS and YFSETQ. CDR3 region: CASSPGQGNYEQYF. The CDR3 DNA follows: TGCGCCAGCAGCCCGGGACAGGGGAACTACGAGCAGTACTTC.

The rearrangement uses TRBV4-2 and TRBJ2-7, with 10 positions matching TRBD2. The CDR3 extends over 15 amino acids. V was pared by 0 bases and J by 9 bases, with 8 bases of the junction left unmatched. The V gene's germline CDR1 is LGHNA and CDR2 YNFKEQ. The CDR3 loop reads CASSQDSSGGSPQYF. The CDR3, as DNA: TGTGCCAGCAGCCAAGATTCTAGCGGGGGATCCCCGCAGTACTTC.

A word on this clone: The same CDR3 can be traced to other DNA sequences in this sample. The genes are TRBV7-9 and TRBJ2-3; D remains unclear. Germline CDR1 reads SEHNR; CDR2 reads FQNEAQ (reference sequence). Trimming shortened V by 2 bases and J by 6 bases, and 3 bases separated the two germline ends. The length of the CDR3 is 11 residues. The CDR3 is CASSLTDTQYF. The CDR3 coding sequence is TGTGCCAGCAGCTTAACCGATACGCAGTATTTT. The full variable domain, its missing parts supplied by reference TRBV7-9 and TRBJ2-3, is DTGVSQNPRHKITKRGQNVTFRCDPISEHNRLYWYRQTLGQGPEFLTYFQNEAQLEKSRLLSDRFSAERPKGSFSTLEIQRTEQGDSAMYLCASSLTDTQYFGPGTRLTVL.

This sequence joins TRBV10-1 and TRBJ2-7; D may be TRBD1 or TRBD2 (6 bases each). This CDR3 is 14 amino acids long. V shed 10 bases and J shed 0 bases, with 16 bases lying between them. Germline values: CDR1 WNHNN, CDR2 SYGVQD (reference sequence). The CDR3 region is CATQPEGGSYEQYF. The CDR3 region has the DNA TGCGCCACCCAGCCAGAGGGGGGCTCCTACGAGCAGTACTTC.

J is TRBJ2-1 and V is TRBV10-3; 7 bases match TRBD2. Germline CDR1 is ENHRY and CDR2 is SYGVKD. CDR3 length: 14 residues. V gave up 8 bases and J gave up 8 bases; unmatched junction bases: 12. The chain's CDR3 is CAIASAGDGDEQFF. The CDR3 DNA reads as TGTGCCATCGCGAGTGCGGGAGATGGGGATGAGCAGTTCTTC.

CDR3 nucleotide sequence: TGCGCCAGCAGCTTAGACGGCTCCTACGAGCAGTACTTC. It encodes CASSLDGSYEQYF. The chain is built from TRBV5-1 and TRBJ2-7; no definite D call. CDR3 length equals 13 residues. Germline V gives CDR1 SGHRS, CDR2 YFSETQ. V was trimmed by 2 bases and J by 0 bases, leaving 6 bases between them.

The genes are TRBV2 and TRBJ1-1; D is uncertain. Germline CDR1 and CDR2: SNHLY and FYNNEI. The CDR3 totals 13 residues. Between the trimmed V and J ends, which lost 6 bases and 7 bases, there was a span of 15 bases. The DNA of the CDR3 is TGTGCCAGCAGGAGGCAGGTCGTTAATGAAGCTTTCTTT. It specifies CASRRQVVNEAFF.

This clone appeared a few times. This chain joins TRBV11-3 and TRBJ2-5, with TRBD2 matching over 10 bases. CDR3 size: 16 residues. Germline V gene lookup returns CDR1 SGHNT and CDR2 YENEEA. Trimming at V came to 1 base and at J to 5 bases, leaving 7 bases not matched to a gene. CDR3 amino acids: CASSLGSSGSRETQYF. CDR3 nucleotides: TGTGCCAGCAGCTTAGGTTCTAGCGGGAGTAGGGAGACCCAGTACTTC.

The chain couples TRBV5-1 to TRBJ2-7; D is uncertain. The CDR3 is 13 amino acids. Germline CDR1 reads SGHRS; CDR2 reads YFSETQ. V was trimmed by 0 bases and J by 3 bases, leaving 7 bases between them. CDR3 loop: CASSLDIDYEQYF. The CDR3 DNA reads TGCGCCAGCAGCTTGGATATAGACTACGAGCAGTACTTC.

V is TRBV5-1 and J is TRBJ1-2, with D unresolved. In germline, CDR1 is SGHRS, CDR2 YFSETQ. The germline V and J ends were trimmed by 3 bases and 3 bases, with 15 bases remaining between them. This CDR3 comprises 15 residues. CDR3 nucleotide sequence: TGCGCCAGCAGCTCTAACCCGACGGAATACTATGGCTACACCTTC. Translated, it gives CASSSNPTEYYGYTF.

The CDR3 DNA is TGTGCCAGCAGCTTAGTATCACGCGACTCCTACGAGCAGTACTTC. Translation gives CASSLVSRDSYEQYF. The chain combines TRBV7-3 with TRBJ2-7; D is ambiguous. Germline CDR1 reads SGHTA; CDR2 reads FQGTGA. The CDR3 contains 15 residues. Trimming removed 2 bases at V and 0 bases at J, with 11 bases between.

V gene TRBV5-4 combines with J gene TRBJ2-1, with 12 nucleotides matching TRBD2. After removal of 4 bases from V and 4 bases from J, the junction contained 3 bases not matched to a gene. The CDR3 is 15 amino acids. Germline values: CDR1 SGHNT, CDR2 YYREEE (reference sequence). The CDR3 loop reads CASSPSGGAYNEQFF. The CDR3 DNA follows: TGTGCCAGCAGCCCTAGCGGGGGGGCTTACAATGAGCAGTTCTTC. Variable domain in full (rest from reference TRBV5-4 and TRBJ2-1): ETGVTQSPTHLIKTRGQQVTLRCSSQSGHNTVSWYQQALGQGPQFIFQYYREEENGRGNFPPRFSGLQFPNYSSELNVNALELDDSALYLCASSPSGGAYNEQFFGPGTRLTVL.

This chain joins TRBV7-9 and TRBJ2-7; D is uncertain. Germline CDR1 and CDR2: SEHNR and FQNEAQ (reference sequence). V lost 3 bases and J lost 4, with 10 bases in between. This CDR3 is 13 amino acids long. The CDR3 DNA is TGTGCCAGCAGCTTGGAACTACGGTACGAGCAGTACTTC. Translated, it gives CASSLELRYEQYF.

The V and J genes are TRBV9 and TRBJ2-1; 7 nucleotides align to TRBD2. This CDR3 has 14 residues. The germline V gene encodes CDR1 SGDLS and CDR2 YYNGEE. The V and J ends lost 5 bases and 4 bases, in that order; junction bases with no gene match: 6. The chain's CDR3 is CASSRRENYNEQFF. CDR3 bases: TGTGCCAGCAGTCGGCGGGAGAATTACAATGAGCAGTTCTTC.

Here the CDR3 reads CAWSAGANVLTF. Here the CDR3 DNA reads TGTGCCTGGAGTGCTGGGGCCAACGTCCTGACTTTC. V gene TRBV30 combines with J gene TRBJ2-6; D gene ambiguous. CDR1 and CDR2 (germline): GTSNPN, SVGIG (reference sequence). The V gene lost 1 base and the J gene lost 2 bases, with 0 bases spanning the gap. CDR3 length: 12 residues. Complete variable domain (other parts from reference TRBV30 and TRBJ2-6): SQTIHQWPATLVQPVGSPLSLECTVEGTSNPNLYWYRQAAGRGLQLLFYSVGIGQISSEVPQNLSASRPQDRQFILSSKKLLLSDSGFYLCAWSAGANVLTFGAGSRLTVL.

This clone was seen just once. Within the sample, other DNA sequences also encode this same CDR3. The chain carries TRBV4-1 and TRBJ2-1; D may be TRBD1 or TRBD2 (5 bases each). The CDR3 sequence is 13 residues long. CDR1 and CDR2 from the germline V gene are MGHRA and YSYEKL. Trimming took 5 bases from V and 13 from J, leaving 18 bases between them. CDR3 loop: CASSAGPGDHQFF. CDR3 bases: TGCGCCAGCAGCGCCGGCCCCGGGGACCATCAGTTCTTC.

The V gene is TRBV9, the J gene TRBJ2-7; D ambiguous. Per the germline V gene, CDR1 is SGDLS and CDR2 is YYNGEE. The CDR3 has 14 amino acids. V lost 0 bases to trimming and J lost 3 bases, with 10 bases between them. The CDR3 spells CASSVAQRNYEQYF. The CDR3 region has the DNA TGTGCCAGCAGCGTAGCTCAAAGGAACTACGAGCAGTACTTC.

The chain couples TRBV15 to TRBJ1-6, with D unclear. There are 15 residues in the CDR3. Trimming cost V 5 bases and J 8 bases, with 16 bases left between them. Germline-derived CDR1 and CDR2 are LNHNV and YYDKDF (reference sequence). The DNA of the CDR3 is TGTGCCACCAGCCGCGGAGGGAGGGCGGATTCACCCCTCCACTTT. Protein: CATSRGGRADSPLHF.

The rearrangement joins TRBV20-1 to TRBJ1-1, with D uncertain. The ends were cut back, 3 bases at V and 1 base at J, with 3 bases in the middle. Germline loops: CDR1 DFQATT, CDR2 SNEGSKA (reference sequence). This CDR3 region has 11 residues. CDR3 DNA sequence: TGCAGTGCTAGCGGGAACACTGAAGCTTTCTTT. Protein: CSASGNTEAFF.

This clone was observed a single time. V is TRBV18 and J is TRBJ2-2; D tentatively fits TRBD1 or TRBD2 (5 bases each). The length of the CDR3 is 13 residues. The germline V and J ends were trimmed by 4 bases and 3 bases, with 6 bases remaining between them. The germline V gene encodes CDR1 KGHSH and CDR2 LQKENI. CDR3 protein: CASSRGDTGELFF. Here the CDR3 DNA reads TGTGCCAGCTCACGAGGGGACACCGGGGAGCTGTTTTTT.

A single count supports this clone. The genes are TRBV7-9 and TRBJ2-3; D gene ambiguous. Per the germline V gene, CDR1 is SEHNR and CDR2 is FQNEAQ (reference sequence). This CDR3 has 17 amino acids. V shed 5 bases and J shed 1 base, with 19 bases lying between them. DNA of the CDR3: TGTGCCAGCAGCCCCCCTTCAAGGGTCTTGGGCACAGATACGCAGTATTTT. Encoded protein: CASSPPSRVLGTDTQYF.

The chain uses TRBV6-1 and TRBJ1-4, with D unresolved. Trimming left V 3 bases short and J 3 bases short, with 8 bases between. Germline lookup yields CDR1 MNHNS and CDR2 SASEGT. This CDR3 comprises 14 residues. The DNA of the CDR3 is TGTGCCAGCAGTGATGGAGGAGCTAATGAAAAACTGTTTTTT. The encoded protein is CASSDGGANEKLFF.

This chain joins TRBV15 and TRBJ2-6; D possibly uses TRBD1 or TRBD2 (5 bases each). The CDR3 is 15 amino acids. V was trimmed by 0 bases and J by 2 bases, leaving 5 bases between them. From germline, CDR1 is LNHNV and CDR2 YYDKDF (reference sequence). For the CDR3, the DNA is TGTGCCACCAGCAGAGAGGGGGCTGGGGCCAACGTCCTGACTTTC. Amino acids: CATSREGAGANVLTF.

For the CDR3, the DNA is TGTGCCAGTAGTCAGCGGGCTCGAAACACCATATATTTT. Translated: CASSQRARNTIYF. J is TRBJ1-3 and V is TRBV19, with no clear D. The CDR3 runs 13 residues. The germline gives CDR1 LNHDA, CDR2 SQIVND (reference sequence). V lost 5 bases and J 5 bases, leaving 10 bases between the germline ends.

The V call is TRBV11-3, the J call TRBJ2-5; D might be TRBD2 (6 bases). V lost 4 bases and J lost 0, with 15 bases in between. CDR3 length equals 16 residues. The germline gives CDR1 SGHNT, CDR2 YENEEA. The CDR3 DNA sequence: TGTGCCAGCAGCTCCAGAGATAGCGGAAACCAAGAGACCCAGTACTTC. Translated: CASSSRDSGNQETQYF.

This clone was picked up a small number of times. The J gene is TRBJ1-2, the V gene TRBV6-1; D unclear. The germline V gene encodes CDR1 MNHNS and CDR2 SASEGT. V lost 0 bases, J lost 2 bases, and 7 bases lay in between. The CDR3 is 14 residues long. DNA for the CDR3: TGTGCCAGCAGTGAAGCTGGGGAAAACTATGGCTACACCTTC. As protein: CASSEAGENYGYTF.

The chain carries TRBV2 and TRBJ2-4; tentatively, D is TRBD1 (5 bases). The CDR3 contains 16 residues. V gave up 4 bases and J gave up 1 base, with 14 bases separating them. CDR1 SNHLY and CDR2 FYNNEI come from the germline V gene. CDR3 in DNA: TGTGCCAGCAGTGTAGACAGCACCGGGGCCAAAAACATTCAGTACTTC. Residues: CASSVDSTGAKNIQYF.

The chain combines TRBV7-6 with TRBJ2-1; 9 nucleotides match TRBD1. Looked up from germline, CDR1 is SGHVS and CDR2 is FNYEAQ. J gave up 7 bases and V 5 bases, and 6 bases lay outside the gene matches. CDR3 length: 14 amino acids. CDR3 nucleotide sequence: TGTGCCAGCAGCAGGTCCGGGACAGGGAATGAGCAGTTCTTC. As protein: CASSRSGTGNEQFF.

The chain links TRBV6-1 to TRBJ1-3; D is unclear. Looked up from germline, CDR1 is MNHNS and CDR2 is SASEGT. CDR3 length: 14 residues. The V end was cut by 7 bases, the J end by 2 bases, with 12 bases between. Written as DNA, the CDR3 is TGTGCCAGCACTGGAGACAACCCTGGAAACACCATATATTTT. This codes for CASTGDNPGNTIYF.

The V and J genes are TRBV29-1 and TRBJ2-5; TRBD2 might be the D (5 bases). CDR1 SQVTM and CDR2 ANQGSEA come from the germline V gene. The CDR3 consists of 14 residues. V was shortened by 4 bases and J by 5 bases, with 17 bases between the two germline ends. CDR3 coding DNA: TGCAGCGTTGTGAGGACTCAAGCTTGGGAGACCCAGTACTTC. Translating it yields CSVVRTQAWETQYF.

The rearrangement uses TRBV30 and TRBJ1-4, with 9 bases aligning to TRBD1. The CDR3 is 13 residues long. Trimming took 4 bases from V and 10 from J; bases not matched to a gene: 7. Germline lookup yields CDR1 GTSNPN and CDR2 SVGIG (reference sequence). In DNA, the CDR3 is TGTGCCTGGAATCCGGACAGGGGCGGAAAACTGTTTTTT. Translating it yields CAWNPDRGGKLFF. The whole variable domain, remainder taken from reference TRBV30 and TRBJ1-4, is SQTIHQWPATLVQPVGSPLSLECTVEGTSNPNLYWYRQAAGRGLQLLFYSVGIGQISSEVPQNLSASRPQDRQFILSSKKLLLSDSGFYLCAWNPDRGGKLFFGSGTQLSVL.